This TCR beta chain was retrieved from a study of identical twins. With V trimmed by 5 bases and J by 10 bases, 7 bases remained unmatched. CDR1 SGHVS and CDR2 FQNEAQ come from the germline V gene. CDR3 length equals 12 residues. Via MiXCR, TCRdb re-called the 5' RACE reads, giving one row per CDR3 protein. The sample has about 720,000 distinct CDR3 sequences; approximately 18% are singletons. These same data were also listed under a study on T cells expressing NK-cell markers. As reported in that work: Clones of NKG2C+ T cells that had expanded were of unclear HCMV specificity.

This TCR derives from a woman between 18 and 30 years old in good health. The chain joins TRBV7-8 to TRBJ1-1, with 7 bases fitting TRBD1. Sequenced: PBMCs. The CDR3 reads CASSPSGQRAFF. Written as DNA, the CDR3 is TGTGCCAGCAGCCCATCGGGACAGAGAGCTTTCTTT.